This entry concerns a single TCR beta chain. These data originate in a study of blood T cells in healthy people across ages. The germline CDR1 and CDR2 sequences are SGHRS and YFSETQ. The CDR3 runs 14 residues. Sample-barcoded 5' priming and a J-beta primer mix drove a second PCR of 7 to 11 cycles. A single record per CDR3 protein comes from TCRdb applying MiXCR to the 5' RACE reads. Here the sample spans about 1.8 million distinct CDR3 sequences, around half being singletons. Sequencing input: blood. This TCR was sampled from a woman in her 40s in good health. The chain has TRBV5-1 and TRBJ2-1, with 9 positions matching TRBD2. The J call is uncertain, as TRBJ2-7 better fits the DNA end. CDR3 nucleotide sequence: TGCGCCAGCAGTCGACTAGCGGCTTACAATGAGCAGTACTTC. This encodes CASSRLAAYNEQYF.